This TCR beta chain emerged from a study of blood T cells in healthy people across ages. CDR1 and CDR2 (germline): DFQATT, SNEGSKA (reference sequence). The length of the CDR3 is 11 residues. With 7 bases removed from V and 9 bases from J, the gap between germline ends came to 16 bases. A second PCR of roughly 7 to 11 cycles used a sample-barcoded 5' primer and a J-beta primer mix. MiXCR, applied by TCRdb to the 5' RACE reads, yields one record per CDR3 protein. The sample holds 790,000 or so distinct CDR3 sequences, around three fifths seen once. General observations from the study: When set beside aged donors, long-lived donors presented more naive CD4+ cells and higher diversity. With unsorted PBMCs, a conclusive comparison of naive versus antigen-experienced cells was not possible. Age brought a roughly linear fall in TCR beta diversity measured per million T cells.

This clonotype appeared a few times. The antigen remains undetermined. Sequenced input: blood. This chain links TRBV20-1 with TRBJ2-7; no clear D. The receptor comes from a man aged 40-49 years in good health. CDR3: CSVRLPRGQYF. For the CDR3, the DNA is TGCAGTGTCAGACTTCCGAGAGGGCAGTACTTC.